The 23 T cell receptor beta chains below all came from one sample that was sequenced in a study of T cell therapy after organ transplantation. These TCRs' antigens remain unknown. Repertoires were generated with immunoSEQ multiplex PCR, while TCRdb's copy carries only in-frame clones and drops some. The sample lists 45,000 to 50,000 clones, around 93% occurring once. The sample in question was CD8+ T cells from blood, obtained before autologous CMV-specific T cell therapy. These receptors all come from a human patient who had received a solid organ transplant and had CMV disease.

CDR3 region: CSAPTGGLGETQYF. The CDR3 coding sequence is TGCAGCGCTCCTACAGGGGGCTTAGGGGAGACCCAGTACTTC. The chain employs TRBV29-1 and TRBJ2-5; the match to TRBD1 covers 9 bases. The germline V gene encodes CDR1 SQVTM and CDR2 ANQGSEA. The V and J ends lost 7 bases and 5 bases, in that order; junction bases with no gene match: 11. This CDR3 contains 14 residues.

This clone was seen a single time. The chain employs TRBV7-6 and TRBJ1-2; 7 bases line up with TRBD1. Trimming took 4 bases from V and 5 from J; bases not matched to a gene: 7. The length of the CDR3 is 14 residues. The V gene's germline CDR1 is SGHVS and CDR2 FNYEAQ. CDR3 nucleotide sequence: TGTGCCAGCAGCTCACCAGGGGGATCATATGGCTACACCTTC. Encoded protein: CASSSPGGSYGYTF.

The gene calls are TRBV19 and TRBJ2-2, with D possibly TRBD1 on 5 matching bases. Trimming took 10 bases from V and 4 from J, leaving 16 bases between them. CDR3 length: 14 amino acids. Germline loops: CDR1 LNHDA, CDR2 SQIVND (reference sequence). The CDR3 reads CATTLAGLTGELFF. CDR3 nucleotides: TGTGCCACGACCCTGGCAGGGCTCACCGGGGAGCTGTTTTTT.

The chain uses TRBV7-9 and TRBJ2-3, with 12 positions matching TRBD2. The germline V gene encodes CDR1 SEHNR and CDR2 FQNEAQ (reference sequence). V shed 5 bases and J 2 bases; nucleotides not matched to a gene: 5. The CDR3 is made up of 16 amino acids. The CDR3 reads CASSPTSGGFTDTQYF. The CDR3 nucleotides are TGTGCCAGCAGCCCTACTAGCGGGGGGTTCACAGATACGCAGTATTTT.

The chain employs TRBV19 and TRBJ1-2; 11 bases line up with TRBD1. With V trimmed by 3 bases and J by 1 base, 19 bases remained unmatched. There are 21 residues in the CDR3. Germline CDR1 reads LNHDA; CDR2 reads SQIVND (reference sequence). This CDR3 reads CASSMSRFGNWGTGGNYGYTF. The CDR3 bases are TGTGCCAGTAGTATGTCAAGGTTTGGAAACTGGGGGACAGGGGGTAACTATGGCTACACCTTC.

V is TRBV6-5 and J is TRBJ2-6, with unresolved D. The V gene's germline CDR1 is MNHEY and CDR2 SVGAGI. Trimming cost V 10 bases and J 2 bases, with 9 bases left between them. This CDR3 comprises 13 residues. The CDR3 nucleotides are TGTGCCACTAGTGCGGCTGGGGCCAACGTCCTGACTTTC. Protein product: CATSAAGANVLTF.

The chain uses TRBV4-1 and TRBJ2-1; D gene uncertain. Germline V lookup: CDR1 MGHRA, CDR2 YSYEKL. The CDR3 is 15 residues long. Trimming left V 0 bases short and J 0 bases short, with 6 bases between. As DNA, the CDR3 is TGCGCCAGCAGCCAAGACTCATACTCCTACAATGAGCAGTTCTTC. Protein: CASSQDSYSYNEQFF.

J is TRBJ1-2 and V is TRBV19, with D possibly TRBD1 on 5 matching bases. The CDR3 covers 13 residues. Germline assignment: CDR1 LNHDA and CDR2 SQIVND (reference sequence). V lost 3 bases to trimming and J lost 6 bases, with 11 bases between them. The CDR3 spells CASSIGGGDGYTF. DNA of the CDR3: TGTGCCAGTAGTATCGGTGGAGGGGATGGCTACACCTTC.

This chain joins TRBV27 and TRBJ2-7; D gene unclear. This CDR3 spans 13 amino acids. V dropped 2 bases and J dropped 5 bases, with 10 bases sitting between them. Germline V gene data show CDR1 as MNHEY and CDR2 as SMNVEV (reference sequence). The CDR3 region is CASSLSFLHEQYF. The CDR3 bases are TGTGCCAGCAGTTTAAGTTTCCTCCACGAGCAGTACTTC.

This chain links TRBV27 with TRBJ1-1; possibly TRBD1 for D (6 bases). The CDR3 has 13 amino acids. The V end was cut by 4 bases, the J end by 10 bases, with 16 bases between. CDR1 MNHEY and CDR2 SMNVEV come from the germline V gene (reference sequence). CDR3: CASSSHRASRAFF. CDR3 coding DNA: TGTGCCAGCAGTTCCCACAGGGCCTCCCGAGCTTTCTTT.

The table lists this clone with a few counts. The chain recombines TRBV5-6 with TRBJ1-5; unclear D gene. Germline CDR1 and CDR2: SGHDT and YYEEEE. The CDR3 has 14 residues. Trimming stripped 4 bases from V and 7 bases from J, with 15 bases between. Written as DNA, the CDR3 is TGTGCCAGCAGCCTGATGGGTCGGGGACAGCCCCAGCATTTT. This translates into CASSLMGRGQPQHF.

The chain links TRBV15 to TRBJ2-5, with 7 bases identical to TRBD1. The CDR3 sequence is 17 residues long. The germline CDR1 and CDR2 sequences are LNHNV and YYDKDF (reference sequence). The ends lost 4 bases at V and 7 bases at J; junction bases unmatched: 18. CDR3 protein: CATSTRRADRYPGTQYF. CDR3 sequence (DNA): TGTGCCACCAGCACCAGAAGAGCGGACAGGTATCCCGGGACCCAGTACTTC.

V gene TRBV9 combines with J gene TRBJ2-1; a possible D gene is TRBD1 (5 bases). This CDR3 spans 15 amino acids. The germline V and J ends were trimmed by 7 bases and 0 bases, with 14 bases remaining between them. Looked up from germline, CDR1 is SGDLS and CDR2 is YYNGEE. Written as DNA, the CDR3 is TGTGCCAGCCCAGGGATTCGGAGCTCCTACAATGAGCAGTTCTTC. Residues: CASPGIRSSYNEQFF.

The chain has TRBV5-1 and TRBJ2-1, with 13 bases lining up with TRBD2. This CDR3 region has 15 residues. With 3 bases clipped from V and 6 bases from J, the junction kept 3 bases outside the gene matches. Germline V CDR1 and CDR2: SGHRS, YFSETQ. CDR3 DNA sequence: TGCGCCAGCAGCTGGACTAGCGGGGGAGTCAATGAGCAGTTCTTC. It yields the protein CASSWTSGGVNEQFF.

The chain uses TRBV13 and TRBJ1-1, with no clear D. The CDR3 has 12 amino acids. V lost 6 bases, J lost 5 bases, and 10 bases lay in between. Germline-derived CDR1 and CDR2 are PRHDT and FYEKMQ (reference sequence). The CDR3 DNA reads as TGTGCCAGCAGGGACGGGAGAACTGAAGCTTTCTTT. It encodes CASRDGRTEAFF.

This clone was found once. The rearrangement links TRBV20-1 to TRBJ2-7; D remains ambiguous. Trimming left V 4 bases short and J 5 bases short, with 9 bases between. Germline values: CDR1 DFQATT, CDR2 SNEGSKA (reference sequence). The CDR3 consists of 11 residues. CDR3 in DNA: TGCAGTGCTATGGGGTGGAACGAGCAGTACTTC. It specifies CSAMGWNEQYF.

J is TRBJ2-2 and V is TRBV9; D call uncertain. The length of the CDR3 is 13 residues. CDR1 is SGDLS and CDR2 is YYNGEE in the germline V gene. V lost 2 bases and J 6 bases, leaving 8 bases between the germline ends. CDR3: CASSVKDAGELFF. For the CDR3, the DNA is TGTGCCAGCAGCGTTAAGGACGCCGGGGAGCTGTTTTTT.

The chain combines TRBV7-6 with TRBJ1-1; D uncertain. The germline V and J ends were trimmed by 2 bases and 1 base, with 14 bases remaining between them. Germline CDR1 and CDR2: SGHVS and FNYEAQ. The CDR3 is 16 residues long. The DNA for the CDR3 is TGTGCCAGCAGCTTATCTAAGGGTCGGGGGAACACTGAAGCTTTCTTT. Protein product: CASSLSKGRGNTEAFF.

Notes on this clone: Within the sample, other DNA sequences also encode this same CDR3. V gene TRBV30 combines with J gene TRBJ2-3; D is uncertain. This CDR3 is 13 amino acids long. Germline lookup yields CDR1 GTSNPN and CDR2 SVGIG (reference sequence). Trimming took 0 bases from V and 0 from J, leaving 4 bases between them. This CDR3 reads CAWSVLSTDTQYF. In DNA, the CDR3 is TGTGCCTGGAGTGTACTCAGCACAGATACGCAGTATTTT.

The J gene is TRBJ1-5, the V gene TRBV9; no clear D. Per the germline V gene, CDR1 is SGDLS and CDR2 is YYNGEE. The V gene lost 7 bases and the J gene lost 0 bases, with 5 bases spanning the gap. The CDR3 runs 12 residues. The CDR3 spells CASSNSNQPQHF. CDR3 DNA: TGTGCCAGCTCCAATAGCAATCAGCCCCAGCATTTT.

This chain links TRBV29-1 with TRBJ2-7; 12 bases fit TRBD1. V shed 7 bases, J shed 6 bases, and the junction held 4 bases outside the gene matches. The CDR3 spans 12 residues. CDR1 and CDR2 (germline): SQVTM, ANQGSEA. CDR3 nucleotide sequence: TGCAGCGCTGGGACAGGGGGCGGCGAGCAGTACTTC. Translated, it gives CSAGTGGGEQYF.

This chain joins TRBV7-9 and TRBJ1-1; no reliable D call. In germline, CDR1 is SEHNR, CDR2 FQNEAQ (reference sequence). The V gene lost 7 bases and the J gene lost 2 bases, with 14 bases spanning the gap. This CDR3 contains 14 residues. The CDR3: CASTKVPGNTEAFF. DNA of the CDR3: TGTGCCAGCACCAAAGTACCGGGCAACACTGAAGCTTTCTTT.

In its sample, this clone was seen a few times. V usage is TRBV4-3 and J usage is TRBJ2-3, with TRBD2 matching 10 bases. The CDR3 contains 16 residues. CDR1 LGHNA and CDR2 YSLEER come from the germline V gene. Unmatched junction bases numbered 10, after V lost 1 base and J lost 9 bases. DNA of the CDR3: TGCGCCAGCAGCCAAGCGGAGCGGGGGGGCCGAGGAACGCAGTATTTT. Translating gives CASSQAERGGRGTQYF.